What follows are 6 T cell receptor beta chains derived from one specimen sequenced in a study of blood T cell repertoires in COVID-19. The table came from immunoSEQ multiplex PCR; TCRdb's copy has only in-frame clones and leaves some out. The repertoire has over 130,000 clones, roughly 80% of them found once; the top ten carry 7.5% to 8.5%. Source material: peripheral blood. Every receptor here comes from a human donor in a cohort sampled during active COVID-19.

The chain combines TRBV18 with TRBJ1-1; a possible D gene is TRBD1 (6 bases). V was shortened by 6 bases and J by 6 bases, with 20 bases between the two germline ends. This CDR3 comprises 15 residues. Germline CDR1 KGHSH, CDR2 LQKENI. The CDR3 loop is CASSARQGSRAEAFF. The CDR3 coding sequence is TGTGCCAGCTCCGCTAGGCAGGGGAGCCGAGCTGAAGCTTTCTTT.

The J gene is TRBJ1-1, the V gene TRBV28; D is ambiguous. There are 12 residues in the CDR3. CDR1 and CDR2 from the germline V gene are MDHEN and SYDVKM. V shed 3 bases and J shed 10 bases, with 12 bases lying between them. CDR3 residues: CASSLGGRSAFF. The CDR3 DNA sequence: TGTGCCAGCAGTTTGGGAGGTCGGTCAGCTTTCTTT.

This rearrangement joins TRBV4-2 to TRBJ2-5; D gene unclear. V was pared by 1 base and J by 10 bases, with 13 bases between. This CDR3 has 13 residues. Germline CDR1 reads LGHNA; CDR2 reads YNFKEQ. The CDR3 sequence is CASSQALAGIQYF. In nucleotides, the CDR3 is TGTGCCAGCAGCCAAGCCTTAGCCGGCATCCAGTACTTC.

The V call is TRBV11-2, the J call TRBJ1-3, with D possibly TRBD1 on 5 matching bases. Germline CDR1 reads SGHAT; CDR2 reads FQNNGV. The V end was cut by 5 bases, the J end by 2 bases, with 13 bases between. The length of the CDR3 is 15 residues. The CDR3 reads CASSPNGGTGNTIYF. The CDR3 DNA follows: TGTGCCAGCAGCCCGAACGGGGGAACTGGAAACACCATATATTTT.

The chain recombines TRBV19 with TRBJ1-1, with a possible D match to TRBD1 (6 bases). Trimming removed 7 bases from V and 0 bases from J, with 18 bases in between. The CDR3 length is 16 residues. Germline V gene lookup returns CDR1 LNHDA and CDR2 SQIVND (reference sequence). CDR3 amino acids: CASTRGTNGMNTEAFF. The CDR3 DNA reads TGTGCCAGTACGAGGGGGACAAACGGCATGAACACTGAAGCTTTCTTT.

The genes are TRBV21-1 and TRBJ2-3; the table names TRBD1, a call not compared with the DNA. TRBV21-1 is given as a pseudogene. This CDR3 has 16 residues. The CDR3 DNA reads as TGTGCCAGCAGCCTTGAGACAGACAGAAGGACAGATACGCAGTATTTT. Translated: CASSLETDRRTDTQYF.